These 2 T cell receptor beta chains were all obtained from the same sample, sequenced in a study of T cells expressing NK-cell markers. TCRdb reanalyzed the 5' RACE reads and collapses them to one entry per CDR3 protein, without DNA. Its table lists around 110,000 distinct CDR3 sequences. Sequenced material: blood T cells: a sorted CD56 or NKG2C T cell subset, CD4+ or CD8+ T cells, or bulk PBMC T cells (not recorded which). These receptors originate from a woman between 18 and 70 years old in good health.

V and J are TRBV29-1 and TRBJ2-3; as DNA is missing, the TRBD2 call by TCRdb cannot be tested. There are 14 residues in the CDR3. Germline lookup yields CDR1 SQVTM and CDR2 ANQGSEA. CDR3 residues: CSALAGGPADTQYF.

The chain joins TRBV7-3 to TRBJ2-3. The germline CDR1 and CDR2 sequences are SGHTA and FQGTGA. The CDR3 covers 14 residues. Here the CDR3 reads CASSDRGYTDTQYF.